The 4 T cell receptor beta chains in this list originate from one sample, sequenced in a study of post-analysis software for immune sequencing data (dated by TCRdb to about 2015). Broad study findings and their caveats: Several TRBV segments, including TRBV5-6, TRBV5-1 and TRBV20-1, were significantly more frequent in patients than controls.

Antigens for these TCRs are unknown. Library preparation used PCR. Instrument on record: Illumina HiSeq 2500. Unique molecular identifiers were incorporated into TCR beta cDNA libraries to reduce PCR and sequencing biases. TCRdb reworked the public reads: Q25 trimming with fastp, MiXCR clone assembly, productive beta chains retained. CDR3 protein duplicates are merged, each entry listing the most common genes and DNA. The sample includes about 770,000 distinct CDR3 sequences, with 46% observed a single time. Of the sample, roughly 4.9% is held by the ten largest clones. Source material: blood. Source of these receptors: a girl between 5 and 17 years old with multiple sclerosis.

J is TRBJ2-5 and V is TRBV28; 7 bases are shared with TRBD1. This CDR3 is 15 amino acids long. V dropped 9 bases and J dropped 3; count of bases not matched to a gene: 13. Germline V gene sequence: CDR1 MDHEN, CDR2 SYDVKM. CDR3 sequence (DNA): TGTGCCAGTAGTACAGGGGCAGCGCCCGAAGAGACCCAGTACTTC. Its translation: CASSTGAAPEETQYF.

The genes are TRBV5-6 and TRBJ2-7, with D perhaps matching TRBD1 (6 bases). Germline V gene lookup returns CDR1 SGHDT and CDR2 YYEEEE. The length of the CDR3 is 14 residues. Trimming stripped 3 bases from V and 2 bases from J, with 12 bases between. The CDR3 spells CASSYTGLPYEQYF. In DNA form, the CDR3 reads TGTGCCAGCAGCTACACAGGGCTCCCCTACGAGCAGTACTTC.

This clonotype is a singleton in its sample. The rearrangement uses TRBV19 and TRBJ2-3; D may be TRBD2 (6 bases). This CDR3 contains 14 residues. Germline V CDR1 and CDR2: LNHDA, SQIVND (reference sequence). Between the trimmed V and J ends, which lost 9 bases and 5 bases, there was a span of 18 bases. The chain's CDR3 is CASSIAAAGDTQYF. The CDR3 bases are TGTGCCAGCTCTATAGCGGCGGCCGGAGATACGCAGTATTTT.

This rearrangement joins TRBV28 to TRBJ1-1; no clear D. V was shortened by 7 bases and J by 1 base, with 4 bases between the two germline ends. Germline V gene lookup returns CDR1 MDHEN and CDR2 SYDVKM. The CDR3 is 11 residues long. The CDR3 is CASKGNTEAFF. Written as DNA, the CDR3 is TGTGCCAGCAAGGGGAACACTGAAGCTTTCTTT.